This T cell receptor beta chain was recovered during a study of T-cell reconstitution after alpha-beta-depleted transplantation in children. TCRbeta library construction was performed incorporating unique molecular identifiers. Using its own MiXCR run on the PCR reads, TCRdb lists one record per CDR3 protein. The sample holds about 90,000 distinct CDR3 sequences, roughly 7.7% seen once. Germline V gene data show CDR1 as MGHRA and CDR2 as YSYEKL. This CDR3 has 19 residues. Losses at the gene ends were 2 bases for V and 2 bases for J; bases not matched to a gene: 8. The V and J genes are TRBV4-1 and TRBJ2-3, with 15 bases lining up with TRBD2. The source material was PBMCs from the stem cell graft donor, sampled from the stem cell graft. This clonotype was obtained from a human donor who donated a stem cell graft to a child with congenital amegakaryocytic thrombocytopenia. CDR3 in DNA: TGCGCCAGCAGCCAAAAAACCGGGACTAGCGGGAGGTTCACAGATACGCAGTATTTT. Translation: CASSQKTGTSGRFTDTQYF.